This TCR beta chain is from a study of long-term antiretroviral therapy in people with HIV. Study conclusions and caveats: Subsequent to ART, diversity was augmented yet persisted below that of transplant donor controls. ART adherence, viral resistance and therapy changes went undocumented.

The authors ran the immunoSEQ assay, v3.0, at survey level. The target of sequencing was roughly 40,000-50,000 T-cell genomes per sample. The method was immunoSEQ multiplex PCR; TCRdb's version includes in-frame clones alone and lacks a portion of them. The table records 25,000 to 35,000 clones, 95% of them present only once. In the case of this clone: The antigen is undetermined.

The V gene's germline CDR1 is SGHTS and CDR2 YDEGEE. V lost 4 bases to trimming and J lost 4 bases, with 14 bases between them. This CDR3 is 14 amino acids long. Sequenced material: unsorted PBMCs, taken 5.3 years after starting antiretroviral therapy. The chain couples TRBV5-8 to TRBJ1-1; D is perhaps TRBD1 (6 bases). The clonotype originates from a man aged 25-45 years with HIV. CDR3: CASSVSRGGTEAFF. CDR3 sequence (DNA): TGTGCCAGCAGCGTTTCCAGGGGCGGCACTGAAGCTTTCTTT.